A single sample is the source of the 31 T cell receptor beta chains below, sequenced in a study of blood T cell repertoires in COVID-19. TCRdb's copy holds only in-frame clones and misses some; the assay was immunoSEQ multiplex PCR. The sample includes about 23,000 clones, approximately 94% of them seen just once. Input material: peripheral blood. These receptors were taken from a woman aged 45-65 years with active COVID-19.

The chain uses TRBV5-5 and TRBJ2-5; D is perhaps TRBD1 (5 bases). Trimming pared 4 bases from V and 0 bases from J, leaving 10 bases between. There are 14 residues in the CDR3. Germline V gives CDR1 SGHKS, CDR2 YYEKEE (reference sequence). This chain's CDR3 is CASSQTVNQETQYF. The CDR3 DNA reads as TGTGCCAGCAGCCAGACAGTGAACCAAGAGACCCAGTACTTC.

V is TRBV2 and J is TRBJ2-2; D may be TRBD2 (5 bases). CDR1 SNHLY and CDR2 FYNNEI come from the germline V gene. Trimming removed 10 bases at V and 7 bases at J, with 16 bases between. The CDR3 runs 13 residues. The CDR3 here is CATQRAQVGELFF. CDR3 in DNA: TGTGCCACCCAGAGGGCGCAGGTCGGGGAGCTGTTTTTT.

V is TRBV27 and J is TRBJ2-5; D perhaps matches TRBD2 (6 bases). Trimming removed 0 bases at V and 1 base at J, with 9 bases between. Germline CDR1 reads MNHEY; CDR2 reads SMNVEV (reference sequence). The CDR3 runs 15 residues. CDR3 bases: TGTGCCAGCAGTTTATCCGAGGGAGGCCAAGAGACCCAGTACTTC. Protein product: CASSLSEGGQETQYF.

The rearrangement uses TRBV3-1 (or the pseudogene TRBV3-2) and TRBJ2-5, with D uncertain. Trimming stripped 0 bases from V and 1 base from J, with 9 bases between. CDR1 is LGHDT, CDR2 YNNKEL, per germline (reference sequence). This CDR3 spans 15 amino acids. Written as DNA, the CDR3 is TGTGCCAGCAGCCAAGACGGTACTCCCCAAGAGACCCAGTACTTC. Its translation is CASSQDGTPQETQYF.

The chain joins TRBV18 to TRBJ2-1; possible D gene TRBD1, 6 bases. Germline V lookup: CDR1 KGHSH, CDR2 LQKENI. The CDR3 runs to 16 residues. Trimming left V 2 bases short and J 0 bases short, with 11 bases between. CDR3 nucleotide sequence: TGTGCCAGCTCACCAGGGGGCGTAAGCTCCTACAATGAGCAGTTCTTC. Translating it yields CASSPGGVSSYNEQFF.

This chain connects TRBV24-1 to TRBJ1-2; possible D gene TRBD1, 5 bases. CDR1 is KGHDR, CDR2 SFDVKD, per germline. Between the trimmed V and J ends, which lost 4 bases and 2 bases, there was a span of 7 bases. This CDR3 is 13 amino acids long. The DNA of the CDR3 is TGTGCCACCAGTGACCAGGGAAACTATGGCTACACCTTC. Translated: CATSDQGNYGYTF.

The CDR3 sequence: CASSGRANEKLFF. The CDR3 DNA sequence: TGTGCCAGCAGTGGGCGGGCCAATGAAAAACTGTTTTTT. The rearrangement uses TRBV28 and TRBJ1-4; D uncertain. The CDR3 is made up of 13 amino acids. Germline V lookup: CDR1 MDHEN, CDR2 SYDVKM. The V gene lost 5 bases and the J gene lost 5 bases, with 9 bases spanning the gap. The whole variable domain, filled in from reference TRBV28 and TRBJ1-4, reads DVKVTQSSRYLVKRTGEKVFLECVQDMDHENMFWYRQDPGLGLRLIYFSYDVKMKEKGDIPEGYSVSREKKERFSLILESASTNQTSMYLCASSGRANEKLFFGSGTQLSVL.

The gene calls are TRBV27 and TRBJ2-3; 9 bases are shared with TRBD1. Germline CDR1 is MNHEY and CDR2 is SMNVEV (reference sequence). This CDR3 is 17 amino acids long. J was trimmed by 2 bases and V by 6 bases; bases with no gene match: 12. CDR3 DNA: TGTGCCAGCAGCCATAGGGGACAGGGACTATCCACAGATACGCAGTATTTT. Translating it yields CASSHRGQGLSTDTQYF.

V gene TRBV25-1 combines with J gene TRBJ2-3, with 7 bases aligning to TRBD2. This CDR3 is built from 17 residues. The germline V gene encodes CDR1 MGHDK and CDR2 SYGVNS. V dropped 8 bases and J dropped 1; count of bases not matched to a gene: 15. The CDR3 region is CASVPARRGRGTDTQYF. DNA for the CDR3: TGTGCCAGCGTTCCAGCGCGGCGCGGGAGAGGCACAGATACGCAGTATTTT. The entire variable domain, with the rest obtained from reference TRBV25-1 and TRBJ2-3, is as follows: EADIYQTPRYLVIGTGKKITLECSQTMGHDKMYWYQQDPGMELHLIHYSYGVNSTEKGDLSSESTVSRIRTEHFPLTLESARPSHTSQYLCASVPARRGRGTDTQYFGPGTRLTVL.

The V and J genes are TRBV11-3 and TRBJ2-7; tentative D call: TRBD2 (5 bases). The CDR3 covers 13 residues. Trimming cost V 1 base and J 1 base, with 5 bases left between them. Germline CDR1 reads SGHNT; CDR2 reads YENEEA. The CDR3 coding sequence is TGTGCCAGCAGCTTAGCGGGGTCCTACGAGCAGTACTTC. Encoded protein: CASSLAGSYEQYF.

This clone was counted only a few times. The chain couples TRBV5-8 to TRBJ2-3; no definite D call. CDR3 size: 15 residues. The germline V gene has CDR1 SGHTS and CDR2 YDEGEE. V lost 0 bases, J lost 5 bases, and 13 bases lay in between. The CDR3 loop reads CASSLGSVPRDTQYF. The CDR3 coding sequence is TGTGCCAGCAGCTTGGGGTCGGTACCAAGAGATACGCAGTATTTT.

This clone was seen once. CDR3 region: CSVGTGLGHQPQHF. DNA for the CDR3: TGCAGCGTTGGGACAGGGCTTGGCCATCAGCCCCAGCATTTT. The chain is built from TRBV29-1 and TRBJ1-5, with 8 bases identical to TRBD1. Germline CDR1 and CDR2: SQVTM and ANQGSEA. The V gene end was trimmed by 4 bases and the J gene end by 5 bases; junction bases not matched to a gene: 7. This CDR3 is 14 amino acids long.

The CDR3 DNA sequence: TGTGCCAGCAGCCACCGGGACAGGGACTACAATGAGCAGTTCTTC. It codes for CASSHRDRDYNEQFF. J is TRBJ2-1 and V is TRBV7-2; 9 bases line up with TRBD1. This CDR3 has 15 residues. Germline trimming cut 5 bases from V and 3 bases from J; bases unmatched to any gene: 5. CDR1 and CDR2 (germline): SGHTA, FQGNSA.

The chain recombines TRBV4-1 with TRBJ1-4; a possible D gene is TRBD1 (5 bases). This CDR3 is built from 16 residues. Trimming removed 0 bases at V and 7 bases at J, with 15 bases between. CDR1 and CDR2 from the germline V gene are MGHRA and YSYEKL. The CDR3 DNA sequence: TGCGCCAGCAGCCAAGATGAAAGGGGCGTCGGTGAAAAACTGTTTTTT. Translation: CASSQDERGVGEKLFF.

The chain has TRBV2 and TRBJ1-4, with D perhaps matching TRBD1 (5 bases). Germline CDR1 reads SNHLY; CDR2 reads FYNNEI. Trimming took off 6 bases at V and 7 bases at J, with 6 bases between the two ends. The CDR3 is made up of 11 amino acids. This chain's CDR3 is CASRGVEKLFF. In DNA form, the CDR3 reads TGTGCCAGCAGAGGGGTTGAAAAACTGTTTTTT. Full variable domain (missing parts from reference TRBV2 and TRBJ1-4): EPEVTQTPSHQVTQMGQEVILRCVPISNHLYFYWYRQILGQKVEFLVSFYNNEISEKSEIFDDQFSVERPDGSNFTLKIRSTKLEDSAMYFCASRGVEKLFFGSGTQLSVL.

This rearrangement joins TRBV7-9 to TRBJ2-7; TRBD2 matches 13 bases. The junction had 5 bases not matched to a gene; V was cut back by 5 bases and J by 4 bases. The V gene's germline CDR1 is SEHNR and CDR2 FQNEAQ (reference sequence). CDR3 length: 15 amino acids. CDR3 amino acids: CASSPGLAGIYEQYF. In nucleotides, the CDR3 is TGTGCCAGCAGCCCGGGACTAGCGGGAATATACGAGCAGTACTTC.

V gene TRBV9 combines with J gene TRBJ2-2, with 8 bases matching TRBD2. The CDR3 totals 19 residues. Germline V CDR1 and CDR2: SGDLS, YYNGEE. Unmatched junction bases numbered 12, after V lost 2 bases and J lost 0 bases. In DNA form, the CDR3 reads TGTGCCAGCAGCGTTTCCCTGGGACTAGTCGTCGCGAACACCGGGGAGCTGTTTTTT. Its protein product is CASSVSLGLVVANTGELFF.

This clone was seen a few times. CDR3 residues: CASRATGGKDYGYTF. CDR3 sequence (DNA): TGTGCCAGCCGTGCTACAGGGGGCAAAGACTATGGCTACACCTTC. This chain joins TRBV28 and TRBJ1-2; 9 nucleotides agree with TRBD1. Germline lookup yields CDR1 MDHEN and CDR2 SYDVKM. This CDR3 has 15 residues. The J segment lost 3 bases and the V segment lost 8 bases, leaving 10 bases of the junction unmatched.

The chain carries TRBV6-5 and TRBJ2-1, with D perhaps matching TRBD1 (6 bases). The germline CDR1 and CDR2 sequences are MNHEY and SVGAGI. Trimming pared 6 bases from V and 8 bases from J, leaving 14 bases between. CDR3 size: 13 residues. For the CDR3, the DNA is TGTGCCAGCAGGACACAGGGTGGATATGAGCAGTTCTTC. It translates to CASRTQGGYEQFF.

V and J are TRBV24-1 and TRBJ1-1, with TRBD1 matching over 8 bases. Looked up from germline, CDR1 is KGHDR and CDR2 is SFDVKD. The CDR3 length is 15 residues. The trim removed 5 bases at V and 6 bases at J, leaving 10 bases unmatched. The CDR3 DNA is TGTGCCACCAGTGCTTCCGGACAGGGACAATCTGAAGCTTTCTTT. As protein: CATSASGQGQSEAFF.

This sequence joins TRBV5-1 and TRBJ2-3; possibly TRBD1 for D (6 bases). CDR1 and CDR2 from the germline V gene are SGHRS and YFSETQ. V shed 0 bases and J shed 3 bases, with 11 bases lying between them. CDR3 length equals 15 residues. The CDR3 reads CASSLGQGLTDTQYF. The CDR3 DNA follows: TGCGCCAGCAGCTTGGGTCAGGGGCTGACAGATACGCAGTATTTT.

The V call is TRBV4-1, the J call TRBJ2-5; weak D call: TRBD1 (5 bases). Germline CDR1 reads MGHRA; CDR2 reads YSYEKL. This CDR3 comprises 14 residues. The germline V and J ends were trimmed by 0 bases and 4 bases, with 9 bases remaining between them. DNA for the CDR3: TGCGCCAGCAGCCAAGACGACAGAGGAGAGACCCAGTACTTC. Its protein is CASSQDDRGETQYF.

J is TRBJ2-1 and V is TRBV3-1 (or the pseudogene TRBV3-2); TRBD1 matches 9 bases. The length of the CDR3 is 16 residues. Germline CDR1 and CDR2: LGHDT and YNNKEL (reference sequence). V trimming: 4 bases; J trimming: 8 bases; junction bases outside the gene matches: 12. The CDR3 here is CASSPQWDRVSHEQFF. CDR3 nucleotides: TGTGCCAGCAGCCCTCAATGGGACAGGGTGAGTCATGAGCAGTTCTTC.

The chain employs TRBV6-5 and TRBJ2-7; 7 bases are a match to TRBD2. Looked up from germline, CDR1 is MNHEY and CDR2 is SVGAGI. Trimming removed 4 bases from V and 7 bases from J; junction bases left unmatched: 13. The CDR3 is 15 residues long. This chain's CDR3 is CASSFPTLAVREQYF. In DNA, the CDR3 is TGTGCCAGCAGTTTCCCCACCCTAGCGGTTAGGGAGCAGTACTTC.

The chain links TRBV28 to TRBJ2-7; weak D call: TRBD1 (6 bases). V dropped 7 bases and J dropped 6 bases, with 13 bases sitting between them. The CDR3 runs 12 residues. Looked up from germline, CDR1 is MDHEN and CDR2 is SYDVKM. The CDR3 here is CASISTGTEQYF. The CDR3 region has the DNA TGTGCCAGCATATCAACAGGGACCGAGCAGTACTTC.

This chain connects TRBV29-1 to TRBJ2-3, with a weak D call TRBD2 (6 bases). V dropped 3 bases and J dropped 4 bases, with 14 bases sitting between them. CDR1 and CDR2 (germline): SQVTM, ANQGSEA. This CDR3 is 14 amino acids long. CDR3 DNA: TGCAGCGTTGATATGGAGGGGAGGTCAGATACGCAGTATTTT. Encoded protein: CSVDMEGRSDTQYF.

The CDR3: CASRDTSRNTEAFF. DNA for the CDR3: TGTGCCAGCAGGGACACATCCCGGAACACTGAAGCTTTCTTT. The rearrangement links TRBV6-4 to TRBJ1-1; D is possibly TRBD1 (5 bases). V lost 6 bases and J lost 1, with 12 bases in between. The CDR3 is 14 residues long. The V gene's germline CDR1 is MRHNA and CDR2 SNTAGT.

This chain connects TRBV19 to TRBJ2-3; no clear D gene. The CDR3 runs 13 residues. From germline, CDR1 is LNHDA and CDR2 SQIVND (reference sequence). Trimming left V 5 bases short and J 6 bases short, with 12 bases between. For the CDR3, the DNA is TGTGCCAGTAGTCTTTCCCGTGAGGATACGCAGTATTTT. This encodes CASSLSREDTQYF.

For the CDR3, the DNA is TGTGCCAGTAGTAGACCAGGGAACACCGGGGAGCTGTTTTTT. Its translation: CASSRPGNTGELFF. V usage is TRBV19 and J usage is TRBJ2-2; D is undetermined. The CDR3 sequence is 14 residues long. V shed 4 bases and J shed 1 base, with 7 bases lying between them. CDR1 is LNHDA, CDR2 SQIVND, per germline (reference sequence).

The chain is built from TRBV11-2 and TRBJ2-2; 12 bases fit TRBD2. This CDR3 has 18 residues. With V trimmed by 1 base and J by 3 bases, 6 bases remained unmatched. Germline lookup yields CDR1 SGHAT and CDR2 FQNNGV. As DNA, the CDR3 is TGTGCCAGCAGCTTAGGTCGATCTAGCGGGAGGGACACCGGGGAGCTGTTTTTT. Its translation: CASSLGRSSGRDTGELFF.

CDR3 sequence: CASSFQQGSGEQFF. CDR3 in DNA: TGCGCCAGCAGCTTTCAACAGGGGTCGGGTGAGCAGTTCTTC. The gene calls are TRBV5-1 and TRBJ2-1, with TRBD1 matching 7 bases. Per the germline V gene, CDR1 is SGHRS and CDR2 is YFSETQ. CDR3 length equals 14 residues. The ends lost 2 bases at V and 9 bases at J; junction bases unmatched: 8.